This record looks at one T cell receptor beta chain sequence and its context. Assay: immunoSEQ multiplex PCR; the TCRdb copy retains only in-frame clones and omits some. The sample holds some 300,000 clones, approximately 89% seen once. All enrollees were roughly 18 to 95 years old and from about two dozen US areas. Donors were grouped by their self-reported clinical history. For recovered donors of Cohort 3, there were two negative PCRs, clearance, or symptom resolution. This CDR3 is 13 amino acids long. CDR1 is SGHTA and CDR2 is FQGNSA in the germline V gene. With 0 bases removed from V and 5 bases from J, the gap between germline ends came to 7 bases. The record originates from a study of blood T cell repertoires in COVID-19.

The TCR originated in a woman in her thirties or forties who had recovered from COVID-19. V usage is TRBV7-2 and J usage is TRBJ1-1, with D hard to call. The sequenced sample consisted of PBMCs or T cells enriched from blood (not recorded which). CDR3 in DNA: TGTGCCAGCAGCTTAGCGGAGACGACTGAAGCTTTCTTT. Its protein product is CASSLAETTEAFF.